This TCR beta chain was identified in a study of T-cell reconstitution after alpha-beta-depleted transplantation in children. Study observations and caveats: Counts and diversity of T cells one year after transplant came mostly from newly produced T cells. Reported findings indicate that, about two months after transplant, alpha-beta T cells came from several hundred expanded clones, which were derived from non-depleted graft cells.

Unique molecular identifiers featured in how the TCRbeta library was prepared. TCRdb reprocessed the PCR reads with MiXCR, giving one entry per CDR3 protein. Of 480,000 or so distinct CDR3 sequences detected, 10% to 13% appear once; the ten largest clones hold roughly 2.1%. This clonotype was detected ten times or more. Its target is unknown. V lost 0 bases and J 9 bases, leaving 10 bases between the germline ends. CDR1 is SGHRS and CDR2 is YFSETQ in the germline V gene. This CDR3 is built from 13 residues. The receptor comes from a child aged 2-15 years with inherited bone marrow failure, due to receive a stem cell transplant. The input for sequencing was PBMCs, taken before TCRalphabeta/CD19-depleted stem cell transplant. This chain links TRBV5-1 with TRBJ2-1, with a weak D call TRBD1 (5 bases). The CDR3 is CASSLVGRAEQFF. CDR3 bases: TGCGCCAGCAGCTTGGTGGGCAGGGCTGAGCAGTTCTTC.